The clone carrying this TCR beta chain has a single count. Its matching antigen is unknown. The data originate from a study of Ad26.COV2.S vaccination and SARS-CoV-2 variants. For the study at large: This donor came from the COV1001 trial of Ad26.COV2.S.

Treatment: approximately 18 received Ad26.COV2.S at low or high dose, single or two shots; roughly five received placebo; per-sample allocation not given. The study sampled participants on day 63 after the first vaccine or placebo injection. In Boston, the donor was an adult between 18-55 years of age. Data came from immunoSEQ multiplex PCR; TCRdb stores just in-frame clones and leaves some out. The table has roughly 700,000 clones, around 92% seen once. CDR3 length equals 13 residues. Germline CDR1 MNHEY, CDR2 SMNVEV (reference sequence). V gave up 6 bases and J gave up 8 bases, with 16 bases separating them. Overall study results and limits: Total T cell responses may have been underestimated by the TCR breadth and depth analyses.

This rearrangement joins TRBV27 to TRBJ1-2; no definite D call. This TCR came from a person aged 18-60 years who received the Ad26.COV2.S COVID-19 vaccine or a placebo. The specimen comprised peripheral blood, sampled in a trial of Ad26.COV2.S vaccine versus placebo. This CDR3 is CASSPMEPRGYTF. The DNA for the CDR3 is TGTGCCAGCAGCCCCATGGAACCTAGAGGCTACACCTTC.